This T cell receptor (beta chain) was identified in a study of CDR3 diversity in severe acne. In its sample, this clonotype was seen many times. This CDR3 region has 15 residues. Germline CDR1 is MNHEY and CDR2 is SMNVEV (reference sequence). Trimming cost V 0 bases and J 3 bases, with 12 bases left between them. TCRdb processed the PCR reads anew with MiXCR; each CDR3 protein has one entry. The sample holds about 90,000 distinct CDR3 sequences; around 47% are singletons and the top ten take 11%. Input material: blood. V is TRBV27 and J is TRBJ2-7; tentatively, D is TRBD2 (6 bases). The TCR sequence derives from a male donor with severe acne vulgaris. CDR3 coding DNA: TGTGCCAGCAGTTTATCGGTGGACTACCGCTACGAGCAGTACTTC. Amino acid sequence: CASSLSVDYRYEQYF.